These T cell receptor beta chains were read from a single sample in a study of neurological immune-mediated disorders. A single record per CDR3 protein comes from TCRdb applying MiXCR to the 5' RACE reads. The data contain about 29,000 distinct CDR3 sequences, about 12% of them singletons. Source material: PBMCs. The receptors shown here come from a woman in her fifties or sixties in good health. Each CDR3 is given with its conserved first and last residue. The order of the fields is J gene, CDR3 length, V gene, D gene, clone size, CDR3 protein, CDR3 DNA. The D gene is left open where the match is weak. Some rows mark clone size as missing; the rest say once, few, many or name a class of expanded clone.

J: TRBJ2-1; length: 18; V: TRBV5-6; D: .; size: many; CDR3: CASSFLGGDSVGRNEQFF; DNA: TGTGCCAGCAGCTTCCTTGGGGGGGACAGTGTGGGTAGGAATGAGCAGTTCTTC
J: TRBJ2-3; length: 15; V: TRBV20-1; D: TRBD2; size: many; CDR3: CSASSSSGTADTQYF; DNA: TGCAGTGCTAGCTCTTCTAGCGGGACGGCAGATACGCAGTATTTT
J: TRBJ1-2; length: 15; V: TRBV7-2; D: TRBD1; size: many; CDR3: CASSRDRGGGYGYTF; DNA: TGTGCCAGCAGCCGAGACAGGGGGGGCGGCTATGGCTACACCTTC
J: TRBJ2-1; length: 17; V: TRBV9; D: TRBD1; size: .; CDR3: CASSSEVGGQGAGEQFF; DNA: TGTGCCAGCAGCTCAGAAGTAGGGGGTCAGGGGGCGGGTGAGCAGTTCTTC
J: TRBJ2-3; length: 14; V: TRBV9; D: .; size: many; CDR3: CASSVGQPPDTQYF; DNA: TGTGCCAGCAGCGTAGGTCAACCACCAGATACGCAGTATTTT
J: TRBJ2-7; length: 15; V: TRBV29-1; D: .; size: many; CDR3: CSVEDIELGGGEQYF; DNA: TGCAGCGTTGAAGATATAGAACTCGGGGGAGGTGAGCAGTACTTC
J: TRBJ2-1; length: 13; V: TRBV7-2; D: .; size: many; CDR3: CASSPRQYNEQFF; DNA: TGTGCCAGCAGCCCTCGACAGTACAATGAGCAGTTCTTC
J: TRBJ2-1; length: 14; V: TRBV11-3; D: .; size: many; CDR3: CASSLGPGQNEQFF; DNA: TGTGCCAGCAGCTTAGGCCCGGGACAAAATGAGCAGTTCTTC
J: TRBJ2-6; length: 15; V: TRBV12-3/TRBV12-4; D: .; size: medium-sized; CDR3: CASSLRASGANVLTF; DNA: TGTGCCAGCAGTTTACGGGCCTCTGGGGCCAACGTCCTGACTTTC
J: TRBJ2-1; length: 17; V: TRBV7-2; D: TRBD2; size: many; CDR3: CASSFGLAGSSYNEQFF; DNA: TGTGCCAGCAGCTTCGGTCTAGCGGGCAGCTCCTACAATGAGCAGTTCTTC
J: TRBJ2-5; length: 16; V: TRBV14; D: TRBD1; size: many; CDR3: CASSQTDRASQETQYF; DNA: TGTGCCAGCAGCCAAACGGACAGGGCTTCACAAGAGACCCAGTACTTC
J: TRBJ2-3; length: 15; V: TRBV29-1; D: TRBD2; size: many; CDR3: CSVKRSGGGTDTQYF; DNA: TGCAGCGTTAAGAGAAGCGGGGGTGGCACAGATACGCAGTATTTT
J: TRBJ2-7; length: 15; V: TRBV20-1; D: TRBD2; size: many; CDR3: CSARGSRGGSYEQYF; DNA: TGCAGTGCTAGAGGAAGTCGGGGGGGGTCCTACGAGCAGTACTTC
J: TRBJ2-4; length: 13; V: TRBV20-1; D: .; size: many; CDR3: CSASPGPRNIQYF; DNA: TGCAGTGCCTCCCCGGGGCCACGAAACATTCAGTACTTC
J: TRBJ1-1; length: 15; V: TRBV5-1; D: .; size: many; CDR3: CASSVLGVSNTEAFF; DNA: TGCGCCAGCAGCGTCCTGGGGGTTTCGAACACTGAAGCTTTCTTT
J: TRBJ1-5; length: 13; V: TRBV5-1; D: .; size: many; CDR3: CASLWLSNQPQHF; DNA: TGCGCCAGCCTCTGGCTTAGCAATCAGCCCCAGCATTTT
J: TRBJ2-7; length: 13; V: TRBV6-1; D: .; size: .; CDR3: CASQPSNSYEQYF; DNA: TGTGCCAGCCAGCCATCGAACTCCTACGAACAGTACTTC
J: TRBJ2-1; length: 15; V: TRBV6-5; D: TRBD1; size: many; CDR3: CASSGQGGSYNEQFF; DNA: TGTGCCAGCAGTGGACAGGGGGGGTCCTACAATGAGCAGTTCTTC
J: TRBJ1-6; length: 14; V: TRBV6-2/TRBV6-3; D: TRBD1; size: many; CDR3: CASRLQGRGSPLHF; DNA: TGTGCCAGCAGACTACAGGGGCGAGGTTCACCCCTCCACTTT
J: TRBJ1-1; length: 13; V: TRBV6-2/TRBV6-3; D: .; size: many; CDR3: CASRHDGNTEAFF; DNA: TGTGCCAGCAGACACGACGGGAACACTGAAGCTTTCTTT
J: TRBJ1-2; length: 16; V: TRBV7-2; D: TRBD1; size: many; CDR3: CASSPDWTGGAAGYTF; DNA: TGTGCCAGCAGCCCTGATTGGACAGGGGGCGCGGCCGGCTACACCTTC
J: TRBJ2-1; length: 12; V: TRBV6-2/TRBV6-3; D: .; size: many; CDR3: CASRGGYNEQFF; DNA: TGTGCCAGCAGAGGGGGTTACAATGAGCAGTTCTTC
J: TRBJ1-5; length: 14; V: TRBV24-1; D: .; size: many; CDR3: CATSDYRANQPQHF; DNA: TGTGCCACCAGTGACTACAGGGCAAATCAGCCCCAGCATTTT
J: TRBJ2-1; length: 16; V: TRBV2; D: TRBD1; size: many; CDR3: CASSAPRTGGINEQFF; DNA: TGTGCCAGCAGTGCACCACGGACAGGGGGCATCAATGAGCAGTTCTTC
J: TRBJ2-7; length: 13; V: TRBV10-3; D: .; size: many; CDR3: CAVTHDSTYEQYF; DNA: TGTGCCGTAACCCACGACTCAACCTACGAGCAGTACTTC
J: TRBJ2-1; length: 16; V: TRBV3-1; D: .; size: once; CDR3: CASSQASWLKCNEQFF; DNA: TGTGCCAGCAGCCAAGCGAGTTGGCTAAAATGCAATGAGCAGTTCTTC
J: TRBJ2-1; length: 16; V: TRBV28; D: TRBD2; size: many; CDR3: CASSFTPGGPNNEQFF; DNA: TGTGCCAGCAGTTTTACTCCGGGGGGGCCGAACAATGAGCAGTTCTTC
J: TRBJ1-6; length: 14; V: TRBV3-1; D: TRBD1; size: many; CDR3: CASSNRDRNSPLHF; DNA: TGTGCCAGCAGCAATCGGGACAGAAATTCACCCCTCCACTTT
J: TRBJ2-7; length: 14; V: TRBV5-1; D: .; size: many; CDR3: CASSESGFSYEQYF; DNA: TGCGCCAGCAGTGAGTCAGGCTTCTCCTACGAGCAGTACTTC
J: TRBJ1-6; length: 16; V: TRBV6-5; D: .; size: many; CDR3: CASSYSGGLINSPLHF; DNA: TGTGCCAGCAGTTACTCGGGGGGACTGATTAATTCACCCCTCCACTTT
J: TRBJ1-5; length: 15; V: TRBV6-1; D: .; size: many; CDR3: CASRQETGLWQPQHF; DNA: TGTGCCAGCAGGCAAGAGACAGGACTTTGGCAGCCCCAGCATTTT
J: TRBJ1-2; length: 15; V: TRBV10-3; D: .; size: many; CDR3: CAISEPFLQGYGYTF; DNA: TGTGCCATCAGTGAACCCTTTCTTCAGGGCTATGGCTACACCTTC
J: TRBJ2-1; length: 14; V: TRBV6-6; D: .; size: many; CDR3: CASSYAAAYNEQFF; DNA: TGTGCCAGCAGTTACGCGGCAGCCTACAATGAGCAGTTCTTC
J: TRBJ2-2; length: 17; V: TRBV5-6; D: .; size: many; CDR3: CASSPTWSGDVAGELFF; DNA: TGTGCCAGCAGTCCAACTTGGTCGGGAGACGTCGCAGGGGAGCTGTTTTTT
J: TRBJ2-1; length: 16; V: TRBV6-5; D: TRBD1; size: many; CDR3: CASSSPGTGVYNEQFF; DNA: TGTGCCAGCAGTTCCCCCGGGACAGGGGTCTACAATGAGCAGTTCTTC
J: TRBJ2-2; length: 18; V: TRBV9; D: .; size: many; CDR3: CASSPTSGSAINTGELFF; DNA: TGTGCCAGCAGTCCTACCAGTGGATCGGCTATTAACACCGGGGAGCTGTTTTTT
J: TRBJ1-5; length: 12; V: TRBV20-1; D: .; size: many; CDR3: CSAGDGIQPQHF; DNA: TGCAGTGCAGGGGATGGGATACAGCCCCAGCATTTT
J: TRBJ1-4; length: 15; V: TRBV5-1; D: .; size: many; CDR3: CASSLVQPGGEKLFF; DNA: TGCGCCAGCAGCTTGGTTCAGCCAGGAGGGGAAAAACTGTTTTTT
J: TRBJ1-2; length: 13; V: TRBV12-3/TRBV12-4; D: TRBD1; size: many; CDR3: CASSPTGESGYTF; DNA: TGTGCCAGCAGTCCTACAGGGGAATCTGGCTACACCTTC
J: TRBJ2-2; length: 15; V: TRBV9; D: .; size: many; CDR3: CASSETGANTGELFF; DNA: TGTGCCAGCAGCGAGACAGGAGCTAACACCGGGGAGCTGTTTTTT
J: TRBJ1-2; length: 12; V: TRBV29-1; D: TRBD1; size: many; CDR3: CSATGVHYGYTF; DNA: TGCAGCGCCACAGGGGTCCACTATGGCTACACCTTC
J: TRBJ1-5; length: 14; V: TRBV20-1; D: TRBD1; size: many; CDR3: CSAGQGMGNQPQHF; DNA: TGCAGTGCTGGACAGGGGATGGGCAATCAGCCCCAGCATTTT